This section outlines one T cell receptor (beta chain) sequence together with its context. Antigen specificity is unknown. This record comes from a study of cytomegalovirus exposure and HLA in healthy donors. Overall study results and limits: It was reported that TCR beta sequences correctly inferred the HLA-A and HLA-B alleles for most subjects. Earlier results showed most TCR beta V segments being productive about 87% or about 30% of the time. The study flagged fewer than 200 TCR beta chains as cytomegalovirus-associated.

PCR employed 60 Vbeta and 13 Jbeta primers. Sequencing was performed with immunoSEQ multiplex PCR; in TCRdb, only in-frame clones are kept and a portion is missing. The table lists roughly 99,000 clones, 79% of them singletons. CDR1 and CDR2 (germline): SGHDT, YYEEEE. CDR3 size: 17 residues. V gave up 4 bases and J gave up 7 bases; unmatched junction bases: 15. The origin of this receptor is a male donor in good health and CMV-seropositive. Sequencing was performed on PBMCs. This chain uses TRBV5-6 with TRBJ1-4; TRBD1 aligns across 8 bases. The CDR3 spells CASSPGQGPTFGEKLFF. In DNA, the CDR3 is TGTGCCAGCAGCCCCGGACAGGGACCTACCTTCGGTGAAAAACTGTTTTTT.